The clone carrying this T cell receptor beta chain was detected a few times. What it recognizes is unknown. The investigators reverse transcribed all of the isolated RNA, so they sequenced expressed TCRB transcripts. Generated by immunoSEQ multiplex PCR, the TCRdb table keeps only in-frame clones and is missing some. The sample yields a few hundred thousand clones, approximately 12% seen once. These data originate in a study of beta chain features in type 1 diabetes. Study results and limitations: VDJ junctions in type 1 diabetes patients carried more deletions and fewer insertions. For Type 1 diabetes patients, all four CD4+ subsets carried TCRB CDR3s that were moderately but significantly shorter.

The germline V and J ends were trimmed by 7 bases and 6 bases, with 18 bases remaining between them. Germline-derived CDR1 and CDR2 are SGHTA and FQGNSA. The CDR3 length is 14 residues. The sample consisted of naive CD4+ T cells from blood. The rearrangement joins TRBV7-2 to TRBJ2-5, with D possibly TRBD2 on 5 matching bases. This clonotype was obtained from a woman under 30 with type 1 diabetes. Written as DNA, the CDR3 is TGTGCCAGCAAAGCTCAGAGGGAAAGACAGACCCAGTACTTC. It yields the protein CASKAQRERQTQYF.